One sample yielded the 8 T cell receptor beta chains listed below, sequenced in a study of regulatory T cells in long-lasting Graves disease. Libraries of TCR beta came from iRepertoire HTBI primers plus Arm-PCR of CDR3 regions. MiXCR, applied by TCRdb to the multiplex PCR reads, yields one record per CDR3 protein. Among about 320,000 distinct CDR3 sequences listed, 18% were seen once. The time point here: newly diagnosed GD, antithyroid drugs for less than 3 months. RNA from PBMCs was the source of the TCR library. The sample in question was peripheral blood mononuclear cells (PBMCs), obtained at new diagnosis, from a patient treated with antithyroid drugs. These receptors came from a female donor with Graves disease.

This clonotype was found many times. V gene TRBV28 combines with J gene TRBJ1-3; the D is unclear. CDR1 MDHEN and CDR2 SYDVKM come from the germline V gene. CDR3 length equals 19 residues. V shed 4 bases and J shed 0 bases, with 22 bases lying between them. CDR3 loop: CASSSLLTRVSVSGNTIYF. CDR3 DNA sequence: TGTGCCAGCAGTTCACTATTGACCCGGGTTTCAGTCTCTGGAAACACCATATATTTT.

This clonotype showed up many times. The chain has TRBV6-2 or TRBV6-3 and TRBJ1-4, with 8 bases aligning to TRBD1. Germline V gene lookup returns CDR1 MNHEY and CDR2 SVGEGT. The CDR3 runs 14 residues. With V trimmed by 7 bases and J by 6 bases, 7 bases remained unmatched. DNA of the CDR3: TGTGCCAGCACCGACAGGGGCCCGGATGAAAAACTGTTTTTT. It encodes CASTDRGPDEKLFF.

The table lists this clonotype with many counts. The gene calls are TRBV27 and TRBJ2-7, with D possibly being TRBD1 or TRBD2 (5 bases each). This CDR3 spans 13 amino acids. V was pared by 5 bases and J by 4 bases, with 12 bases between. Germline assignment: CDR1 MNHEY and CDR2 SMNVEV (reference sequence). CDR3: CASSRDPNYEQYF. The CDR3 DNA sequence: TGTGCCAGCAGTCGGGACCCGAATTACGAGCAGTACTTC.

This clonotype occurred many times. The rearrangement uses TRBV28 and TRBJ1-6; possibly TRBD1 for D (5 bases). CDR1 and CDR2 (germline): MDHEN, SYDVKM. Trimming stripped 6 bases from V and 7 bases from J, with 13 bases between. The CDR3 contains 14 residues. The CDR3 reads CASSPWGMNSPLHF. CDR3 nucleotides: TGTGCCAGCAGCCCCTGGGGCATGAATTCACCCCTCCACTTT.

This clonotype was found a few times. This chain uses TRBV7-9 with TRBJ2-1, with TRBD2 identical over 13 bases. The length of the CDR3 is 15 residues. The V gene end was trimmed by 4 bases and the J gene end by 16 bases; junction bases not matched to a gene: 13. Germline values: CDR1 SEHNR, CDR2 FQNEAQ (reference sequence). In DNA form, the CDR3 reads TGTGCCAGCAGCTCCGACACTAGCGGGAGGGCCATGATTTTCTTC. Protein sequence: CASSSDTSGRAMIFF.

This clonotype has a count of ten or more. The rearrangement joins TRBV11-2 to TRBJ2-1; 9 bases line up with TRBD1. The CDR3 length is 15 residues. V lost 5 bases and J lost 6; bases outside the gene matches: 8. Germline V gene sequence: CDR1 SGHAT, CDR2 FQNNGV. The CDR3 is CASSLLQGAANEQFF. The CDR3 coding sequence is TGTGCCAGCAGCCTACTACAGGGGGCGGCCAATGAGCAGTTCTTC. The full variable domain, its missing parts supplied by reference TRBV11-2 and TRBJ2-1, is EAGVAQSPRYKIIEKRQSVAFWCNPISGHATLYWYQQILGQGPKLLIQFQNNGVVDDSQLPKDRFSAERLKGVDSTLKIQPAKLEDSAVYLCASSLLQGAANEQFFGPGTRLTVL.

This clonotype was observed many times. This rearrangement joins TRBV12-3 or TRBV12-4 to TRBJ1-2; no definite D call. The CDR3 totals 12 residues. V dropped 6 bases and J dropped 2 bases, with 7 bases sitting between them. The CDR3 reads CASSLVNYGYTF. For the CDR3, the DNA is TGTGCCAGCAGCCTCGTAAACTATGGCTACACCTTC.

V and J are TRBV28 and TRBJ2-2, with D perhaps TRBD2 (6 bases). Trimming took 5 bases from V and 6 from J, leaving 19 bases between them. This CDR3 contains 16 residues. Germline V gene lookup returns CDR1 MDHEN and CDR2 SYDVKM. In nucleotides, the CDR3 is TGTGCCAGCAGTATCAGTAGGGGAGAGCGGGCCGGGGAGCTGTTTTTT. Its protein is CASSISRGERAGELFF.